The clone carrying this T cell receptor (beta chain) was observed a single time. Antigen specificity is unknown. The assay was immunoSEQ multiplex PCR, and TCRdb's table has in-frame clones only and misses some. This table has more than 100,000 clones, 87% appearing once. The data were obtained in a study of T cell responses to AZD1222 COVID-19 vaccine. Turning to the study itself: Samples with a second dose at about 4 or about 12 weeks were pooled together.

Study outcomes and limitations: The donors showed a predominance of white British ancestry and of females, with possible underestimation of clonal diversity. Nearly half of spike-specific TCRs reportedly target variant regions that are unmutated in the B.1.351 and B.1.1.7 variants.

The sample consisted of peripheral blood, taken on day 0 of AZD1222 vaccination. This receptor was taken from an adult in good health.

CDR3 in amino acids: CACYMGKGEKLFF. DNA of the CDR3: TGTGCCTGCTATATGGGTAAAGGTGAAAAACTGTTTTTT. The rearrangement joins TRBV28 to TRBJ1-4; no firm D call. This CDR3 has 13 amino acids. V was pared by 11 bases and J by 7 bases, with 17 bases between. Germline V CDR1 and CDR2: MDHEN, SYDVKM.